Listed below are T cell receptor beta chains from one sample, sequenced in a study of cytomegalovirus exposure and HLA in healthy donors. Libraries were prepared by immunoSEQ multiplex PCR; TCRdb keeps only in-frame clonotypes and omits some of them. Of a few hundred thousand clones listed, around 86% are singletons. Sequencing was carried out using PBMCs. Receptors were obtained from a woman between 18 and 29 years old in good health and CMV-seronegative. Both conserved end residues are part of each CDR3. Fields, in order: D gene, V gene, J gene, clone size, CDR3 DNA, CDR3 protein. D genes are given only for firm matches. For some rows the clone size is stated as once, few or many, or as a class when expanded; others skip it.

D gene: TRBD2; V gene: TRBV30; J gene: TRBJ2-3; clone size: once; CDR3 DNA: TGTGCCTGGAGGGGGGGGACTTTCACTAGCACAGATACGCAGTATTTT; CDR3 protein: CAWRGGTFTSTDTQYF
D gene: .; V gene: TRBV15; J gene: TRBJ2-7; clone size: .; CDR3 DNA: TGTGCCACCAGCAGCCGGCGAACTAACGAGCAGTACTTC; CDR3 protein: CATSSRRTNEQYF
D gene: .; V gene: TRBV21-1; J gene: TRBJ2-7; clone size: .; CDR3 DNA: TGTGCCAGCAGCAAAGATTTTCCGCGGGACTACACCTACGAGCAGTACTTC; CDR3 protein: CASSKDFPRDYTYEQYF
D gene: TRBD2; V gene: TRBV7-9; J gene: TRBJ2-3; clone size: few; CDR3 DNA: TGTGCCAGCAGCCGCGGGAGCCCCGGGACAGATACGCAGTATTTT; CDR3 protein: CASSRGSPGTDTQYF
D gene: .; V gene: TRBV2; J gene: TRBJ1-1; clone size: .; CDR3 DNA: TGTGCCAGCAATGGGGGGGAATTGAACACTGAAGCTTTCTTT; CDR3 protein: CASNGGELNTEAFF
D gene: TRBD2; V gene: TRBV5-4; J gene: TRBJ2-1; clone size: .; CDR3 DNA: TGTGCCAGCAGCTCCGCTAGCGGGTGGGGGCTTTTTGAGCAGTTCTTC; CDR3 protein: CASSSASGWGLFEQFF
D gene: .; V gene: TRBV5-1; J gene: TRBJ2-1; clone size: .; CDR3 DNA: TGCGCCAGCAGCAGCGATCTAGCCCTCAGCTCCTACAATGAGCAGTTCTTC; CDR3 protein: CASSSDLALSSYNEQFF
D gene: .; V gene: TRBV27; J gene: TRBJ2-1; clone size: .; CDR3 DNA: TGTGCCAGCAGTTTAAGGGCTAGCTCCTCCCCGCAGTTCTTC; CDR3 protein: CASSLRASSSPQFF
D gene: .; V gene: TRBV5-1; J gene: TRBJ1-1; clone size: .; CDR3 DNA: TGCGCCAGCAGCTTAGGACAGCCGAACACTGAAGCTTTCTTT; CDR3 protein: CASSLGQPNTEAFF
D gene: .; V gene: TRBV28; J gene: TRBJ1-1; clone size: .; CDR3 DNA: TGTGCCAGCAGCCAGACAGGAGAGGGAGTAGGAGCTTTCTTT; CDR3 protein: CASSQTGEGVGAFF
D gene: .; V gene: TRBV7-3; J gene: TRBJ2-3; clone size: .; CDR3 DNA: TGTGCCAGCAGCCTAGATGGAGATACGCAGTATTTT; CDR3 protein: CASSLDGDTQYF
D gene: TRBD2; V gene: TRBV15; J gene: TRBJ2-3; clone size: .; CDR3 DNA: TGTGCCACCAGCAGAGATCTGTCCTGGCGGGAGGGCCAAGATACGCAGTATTTT; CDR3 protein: CATSRDLSWREGQDTQYF
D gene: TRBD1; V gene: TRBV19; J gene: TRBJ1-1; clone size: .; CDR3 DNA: TGTGCCAGTATCCTGACACCCGGGACAGGAGTTAACACTGAAGCTTTCTTT; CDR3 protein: CASILTPGTGVNTEAFF
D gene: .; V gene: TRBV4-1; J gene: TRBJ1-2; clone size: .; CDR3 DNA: TGCGCCAGCAGCCCCTCCTCGGCCGATCGGGGCTATGGCTACACCTTC; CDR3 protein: CASSPSSADRGYGYTF
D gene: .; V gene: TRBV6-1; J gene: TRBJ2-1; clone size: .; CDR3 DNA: TGTGCCAGCATCTCGTCTACGGGCAGGGACAATGAGCAGTTCTTC; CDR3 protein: CASISSTGRDNEQFF
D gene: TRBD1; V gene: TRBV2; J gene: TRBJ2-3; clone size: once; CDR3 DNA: TGTGCCAGCAGCGGCACCCGGACAGGGGACTATACGCAGTATTTT; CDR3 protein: CASSGTRTGDYTQYF
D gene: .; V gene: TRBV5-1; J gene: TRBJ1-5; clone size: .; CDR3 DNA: TGCGCCAGCAGCACCTACCACCGACGCGGGGTCCATAGCAATCAGCCCCAGCATTTT; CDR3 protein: CASSTYHRRGVHSNQPQHF
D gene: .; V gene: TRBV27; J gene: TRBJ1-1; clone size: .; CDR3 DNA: TGTGCCAGCAGTTTGCGGACAGCACAGAACACTGAAGCTTTCTTT; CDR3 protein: CASSLRTAQNTEAFF
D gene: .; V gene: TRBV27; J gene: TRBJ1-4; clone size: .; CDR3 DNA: TGTGCCAGCAGTTTATTGCGGGGGGGAAAACTGTTTTTT; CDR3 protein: CASSLLRGGKLFF
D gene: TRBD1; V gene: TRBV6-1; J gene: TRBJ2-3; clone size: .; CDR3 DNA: TGTGCCAGCAGTGAAGACAGGGGAAGGACGCAGTATTTT; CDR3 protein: CASSEDRGRTQYF
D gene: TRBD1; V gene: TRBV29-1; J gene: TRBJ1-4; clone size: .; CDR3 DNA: TGCAGCGGCACATACGGGACAGGGGAAGAAAAACTGTTTTTT; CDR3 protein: CSGTYGTGEEKLFF
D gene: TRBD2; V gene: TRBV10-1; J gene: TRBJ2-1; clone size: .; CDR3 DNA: TGCGCCAGCAGTGTCGGAGCGGGAGCCTATATGGGTGAGCAGTTCTTC; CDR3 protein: CASSVGAGAYMGEQFF
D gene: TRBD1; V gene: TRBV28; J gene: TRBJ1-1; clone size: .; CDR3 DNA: TGTGCCAGCAGAGACAGGGCTCGCTTCACTGAAGCTTTCTTT; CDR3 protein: CASRDRARFTEAFF
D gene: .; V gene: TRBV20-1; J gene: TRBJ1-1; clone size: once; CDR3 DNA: TGCAGTGCTCGACAGAACACTGAAGCTTTCTTT; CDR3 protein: CSARQNTEAFF
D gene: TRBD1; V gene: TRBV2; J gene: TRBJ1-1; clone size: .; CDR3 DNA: TGTGCCAGCAAGAAACAGGGGGCGATGAACACTGAAGCTTTCTTT; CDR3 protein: CASKKQGAMNTEAFF
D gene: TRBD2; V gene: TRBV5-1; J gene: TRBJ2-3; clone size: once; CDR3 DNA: TGCGCCAGCAGCTTGGCTAACCAGCGGGAGGAAAGGGATACGCAGTATTTT; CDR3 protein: CASSLANQREERDTQYF
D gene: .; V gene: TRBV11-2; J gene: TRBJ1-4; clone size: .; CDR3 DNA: TGTGCCAGCAGCACTGACGCGGCCAACCCTAATGAAAAACTGTTTTTT; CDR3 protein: CASSTDAANPNEKLFF
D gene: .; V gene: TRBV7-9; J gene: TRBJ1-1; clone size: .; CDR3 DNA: TGTGCCAGCAGCCAGAACAAAGCTGAAGCTTTCTTT; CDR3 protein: CASSQNKAEAFF
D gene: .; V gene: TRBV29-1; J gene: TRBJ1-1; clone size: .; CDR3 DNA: TGCAGCGTTGGGAGGCTCGCCTCGAACACTGAAGCTTTCTTT; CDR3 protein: CSVGRLASNTEAFF
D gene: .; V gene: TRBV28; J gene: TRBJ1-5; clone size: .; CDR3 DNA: TGTGCCAGCAGTTTGGCCCCGGGGCAGCCCCAGCATTTT; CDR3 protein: CASSLAPGQPQHF
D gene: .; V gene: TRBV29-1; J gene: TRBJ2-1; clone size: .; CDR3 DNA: TGCAGCGTTGAAAATAGGACTTCGGTTTACAATGAGCAGTTCTTC; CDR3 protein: CSVENRTSVYNEQFF
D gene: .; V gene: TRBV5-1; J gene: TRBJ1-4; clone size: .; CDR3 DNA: TGCGCCAGCAGCTTGGGGTTAGGGGCGGATGAAAAACTGTTTTTT; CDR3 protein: CASSLGLGADEKLFF
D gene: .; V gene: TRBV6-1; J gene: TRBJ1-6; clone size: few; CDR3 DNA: TGTGCCAGCAGTGAACAAGGGGCTGGTTCACCCCTCCACTTT; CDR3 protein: CASSEQGAGSPLHF
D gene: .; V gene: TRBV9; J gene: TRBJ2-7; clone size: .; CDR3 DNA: TGTGCCAGCAGCGTAGGGAGGGTCCGGGACGAGCAGTACTTC; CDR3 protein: CASSVGRVRDEQYF
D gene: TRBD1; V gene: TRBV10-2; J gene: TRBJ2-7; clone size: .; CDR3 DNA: TGCGCCAGCAGCCAGGGACAGGGGACCTTCGAGCAGTACTTC; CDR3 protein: CASSQGQGTFEQYF
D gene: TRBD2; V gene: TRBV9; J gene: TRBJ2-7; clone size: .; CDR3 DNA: TGTGCCAGCAGCGTAGGTATCAGCGGGAGGACCCTCTACGAGCAGTACTTC; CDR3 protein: CASSVGISGRTLYEQYF
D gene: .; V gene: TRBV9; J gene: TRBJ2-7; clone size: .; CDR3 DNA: TGTGCCAGCAGCCCTCGGCCAGGGGAGTCGCACGAGCAGTACTTC; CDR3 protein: CASSPRPGESHEQYF
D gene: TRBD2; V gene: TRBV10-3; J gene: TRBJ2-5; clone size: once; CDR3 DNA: TGTGCCATCAGTGCCTCACTAGCGTCCCAAGAGACCCAGTACTTC; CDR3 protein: CAISASLASQETQYF
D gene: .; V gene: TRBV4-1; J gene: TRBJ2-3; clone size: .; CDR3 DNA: TGCGCCAGCAGCCAAGATCCTAGCTCAGATACGCAGTATTTT; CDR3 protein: CASSQDPSSDTQYF
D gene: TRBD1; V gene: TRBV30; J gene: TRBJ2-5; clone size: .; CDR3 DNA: TGTGCCTGTCATACAGGGGCGGCAGAGACCCAGTACTTC; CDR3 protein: CACHTGAAETQYF
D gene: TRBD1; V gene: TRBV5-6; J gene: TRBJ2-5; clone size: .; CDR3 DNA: TGTGCCAGCAGCGCCATGACAGGGGACCTAGAGACCCAGTACTTC; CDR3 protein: CASSAMTGDLETQYF
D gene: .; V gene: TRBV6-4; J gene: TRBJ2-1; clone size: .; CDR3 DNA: TGTGCCAGCTCCCGGGAGACGTACAATGAGCAGTTCTTC; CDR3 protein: CASSRETYNEQFF
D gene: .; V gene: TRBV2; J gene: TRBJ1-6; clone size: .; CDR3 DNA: TGTGCCAGCAGCGGGGTGAATTCACCCCTCCACTTT; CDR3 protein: CASSGVNSPLHF
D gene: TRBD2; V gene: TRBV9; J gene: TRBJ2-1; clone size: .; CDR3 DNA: TGTGCCAGCAGCTCTCATAGCGGGGGGTCCAAAAATGAGCAGTTCTTC; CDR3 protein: CASSSHSGGSKNEQFF
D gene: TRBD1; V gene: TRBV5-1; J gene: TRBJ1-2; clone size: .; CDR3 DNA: TGCGCCAGCAGCCCGAGCCTGACAGGGGGCATTGGCTACACCTTC; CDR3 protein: CASSPSLTGGIGYTF
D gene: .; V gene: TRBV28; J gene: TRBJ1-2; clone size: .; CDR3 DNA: TGTGCCAGCAGTTCAGGCTCGAACGGCTTATATGGCTACACCTTC; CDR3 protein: CASSSGSNGLYGYTF
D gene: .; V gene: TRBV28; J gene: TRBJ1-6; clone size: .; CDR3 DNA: TGTGCCAGCAGTTTAAGGGGAAGGGCCGCATCCAATTCACCCCTCCACTTT; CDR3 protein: CASSLRGRAASNSPLHF
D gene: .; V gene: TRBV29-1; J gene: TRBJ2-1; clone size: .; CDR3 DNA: TGCAGCGTACCAACCCCCGGACAGTCCTTCTTCAATGAGCAGTTCTTC; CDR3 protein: CSVPTPGQSFFNEQFF
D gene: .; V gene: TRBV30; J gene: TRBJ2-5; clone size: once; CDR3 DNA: TGTGCCTGGAGTGGACGGCGAGGGGAGACCCAGTACTTC; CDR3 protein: CAWSGRRGETQYF
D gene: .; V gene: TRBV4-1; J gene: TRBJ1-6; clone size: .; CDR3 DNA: TGCGCCAGCAGCCAAGGCGGGACGGTTTCCTATAATTCACCCCTCCACTTT; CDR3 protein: CASSQGGTVSYNSPLHF
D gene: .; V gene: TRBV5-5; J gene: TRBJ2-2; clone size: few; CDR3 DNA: TGTGCCAGCAGCTTGCCAGTATCGAACACCGGGGAGCTGTTTTTT; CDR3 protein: CASSLPVSNTGELFF